This T cell receptor beta chain came from a study of blood T cell repertoires in COVID-19. The protocol was immunoSEQ multiplex PCR, while the TCRdb copy is restricted to in-frame clones and leaves out a portion. The sample has a few hundred thousand clones; approximately 83% are singletons. Germline V gene lookup returns CDR1 MNHEY and CDR2 SMNVEV (reference sequence). The CDR3 is 13 residues long. Losses at the gene ends were 5 bases for V and 4 bases for J; bases not matched to a gene: 4. V is TRBV27 and J is TRBJ1-2; 7 bases agree with TRBD1. The TCR sequence derives from a woman in her thirties or forties with acute COVID-19. The sequenced sample was PBMCs or T cells enriched from blood (not recorded which). CDR3 nucleotides: TGTGCCAGCAGTCTGGACAGGAGCTATGGCTACACCTTC. This codes for CASSLDRSYGYTF.